The 25 T cell receptor beta chains presented below share a single source sample, sequenced in a study of T cells in Graves' hyperthyroidism and ophthalmopathy. Template material for amplifying TCR beta CDR3 regions consisted of RNA transcripts. Carried out on the TCR CDR3, a first-round RT-PCR used the HTBI primer set. TCRdb redid the calling of the multiplex PCR reads with MiXCR, one entry per CDR3 protein. The table includes 250,000 or so distinct CDR3 sequences, roughly 15% detected once. The sample consisted of blood. The origin of the receptors is a woman aged 45-59 years with Graves' hyperthyroidism that later progressed to Graves' ophthalmopathy.

Many counts were recorded for this clonotype. The J gene is TRBJ1-1, the V gene TRBV6-1; 9 bases match TRBD1. Germline values: CDR1 MNHNS, CDR2 SASEGT. The V gene end was trimmed by 6 bases and the J gene end by 3 bases; junction bases not matched to a gene: 8. This CDR3 spans 15 amino acids. The CDR3 sequence is CASSTRDRVDTEAFF. In DNA form, the CDR3 reads TGTGCCAGCAGCACGAGGGACAGGGTAGACACTGAAGCTTTCTTT.

This clonotype was recorded at least ten times. This chain connects TRBV30 to TRBJ2-3, with a weak D call TRBD2 (5 bases). Trimming left V 2 bases short and J 6 bases short, with 9 bases between. The CDR3 loop spans 12 amino acids. The germline V gene encodes CDR1 GTSNPN and CDR2 SVGIG (reference sequence). CDR3 in DNA: TGTGCCTGGAGTCCCGGGATGGATACGCAGTATTTT. Protein: CAWSPGMDTQYF.

The rearrangement uses TRBV6-1 and TRBJ1-3; no firm D call. The CDR3 consists of 12 residues. Germline V gives CDR1 MNHNS, CDR2 SASEGT. Deletions cut 4 bases from V and 4 bases from J, with 5 bases between. The chain's CDR3 is CASSASGNTIYF. CDR3 bases: TGTGCCAGCAGTGCTTCGGGAAACACCATATATTTT.

This clonotype has at least ten counts. The rearrangement joins TRBV28 to TRBJ2-1; 12 bases agree with TRBD2. Germline V gene lookup returns CDR1 MDHEN and CDR2 SYDVKM. The CDR3 loop spans 14 amino acids. J was trimmed by 10 bases and V by 6 bases; bases with no gene match: 7. The CDR3 DNA is TGTGCCAGCAGCCCTAGCGGGAGGGCCGGAGAGCAGTTCTTC. Amino acid sequence: CASSPSGRAGEQFF. Full variable domain (outside the CDR3, taken from reference TRBV28 and TRBJ2-1): DVKVTQSSRYLVKRTGEKVFLECVQDMDHENMFWYRQDPGLGLRLIYFSYDVKMKEKGDIPEGYSVSREKKERFSLILESASTNQTSMYLCASSPSGRAGEQFFGPGTRLTVL.

Only a few counts were recorded for this clonotype. V usage is TRBV19 and J usage is TRBJ1-1, with D possibly TRBD1 on 6 matching bases. The ends were cut back, 7 bases at V and 4 bases at J, with 16 bases in the middle. CDR1 and CDR2 from the germline V gene are LNHDA and SQIVND (reference sequence). This CDR3 has 14 residues. The CDR3 loop reads CASTWTAWATEAFF. The DNA for the CDR3 is TGTGCCAGTACCTGGACAGCCTGGGCCACTGAAGCTTTCTTT.

This clonotype has a count of ten or more. V and J are TRBV4-1 and TRBJ1-2; D not resolved. This CDR3 is 16 amino acids long. Deletions cut 4 bases from V and 0 bases from J, with 15 bases between. Germline assignment: CDR1 MGHRA and CDR2 YSYEKL. CDR3 in amino acids: CASSPATRVTNYGYTF. For the CDR3, the DNA is TGCGCCAGCAGCCCGGCGACCCGGGTAACTAACTATGGCTACACCTTC.

The J gene is TRBJ1-1, the V gene TRBV5-8; possible D gene TRBD1, 6 bases. From germline, CDR1 is SGHTS and CDR2 YDEGEE. The CDR3 runs to 15 residues. The V end was cut by 2 bases, the J end by 0 bases, with 11 bases between. CDR3: CASSFDRFMNTEAFF. In DNA, the CDR3 is TGTGCCAGCAGCTTTGACAGGTTCATGAACACTGAAGCTTTCTTT.

This clonotype was detected only a few times. The chain carries TRBV13 and TRBJ2-7; D gene uncertain. CDR1 is PRHDT and CDR2 is FYEKMQ in the germline V gene (reference sequence). The CDR3 runs 14 residues. V lost 6 bases and J lost 0, with 12 bases in between. CDR3 region: CASSTRGSSYEQYF. CDR3 coding DNA: TGTGCCAGCAGTACGAGAGGTTCCTCCTACGAGCAGTACTTC.

This clonotype has at least ten counts. This chain links TRBV3-1 with TRBJ1-6; D might be TRBD1 (5 bases). Between the trimmed V and J ends, which lost 0 bases and 10 bases, there was a span of 10 bases. The CDR3 consists of 14 residues. Germline assignment: CDR1 LGHDT and CDR2 YNNKEL (reference sequence). CDR3 sequence: CASSQDGGWSPLHF. Written as DNA, the CDR3 is TGTGCCAGCAGCCAAGACGGGGGATGGTCACCCCTCCACTTT.

There are many counts of this clonotype. The chain employs TRBV20-1 and TRBJ2-1; unclear D gene. With 0 bases removed from V and 0 bases from J, the gap between germline ends came to 12 bases. Germline lookup yields CDR1 DFQATT and CDR2 SNEGSKA (reference sequence). The CDR3 extends over 16 amino acids. The CDR3 DNA sequence: TGCAGTGCTAGAGATCTGGACGCGAGCTCCTACAATGAGCAGTTCTTC. It is translated as CSARDLDASSYNEQFF.

This clonotype was seen at least ten times. V usage is TRBV18 and J usage is TRBJ2-1; possible D gene TRBD1, 6 bases. This CDR3 is 18 amino acids long. Trimming removed 6 bases from V and 6 bases from J, with 27 bases in between. Germline loops: CDR1 KGHSH, CDR2 LQKENI. The CDR3 is CASSWGTPRHRSGNEQFF. The CDR3 DNA is TGTGCCAGCTCTTGGGGGACACCTCGACATCGATCCGGCAATGAGCAGTTCTTC. Full variable domain (missing parts from reference TRBV18 and TRBJ2-1): NAGVMQNPRHLVRRRGQEARLRCSPMKGHSHVYWYRQLPEEGLKFMVYLQKENIIDESGMPKERFSAEFPKEGPSILRIQQVVRGDSAAYFCASSWGTPRHRSGNEQFFGPGTRLTVL.

This clonotype has a handful of counts. The chain links TRBV5-1 to TRBJ2-7; D perhaps matches TRBD1 (6 bases). Germline CDR1 SGHRS, CDR2 YFSETQ. The CDR3 has 13 amino acids. Trimming removed 2 bases at V and 5 bases at J, with 11 bases between. CDR3 nucleotides: TGCGCCAGCAGCTTTCAGGGGAACGACGAGCAGTACTTC. Its protein product is CASSFQGNDEQYF.

The sample holds many counts of this clonotype. The rearrangement links TRBV28 to TRBJ2-7, with D possibly called TRBD1 or TRBD2 (10 bases each). V lost 3 bases and J lost 8, with 38 bases in between. Germline-derived CDR1 and CDR2 are MDHEN and SYDVKM. The CDR3 has 21 residues. The CDR3 coding sequence is TGTGCCAGCAGTTTCCCCACTCCCGGGACAGGGGCGGGAGCGGGAGGGCCCCAGCAGTACTTC. Amino acid sequence: CASSFPTPGTGAGAGGPQQYF.

This clonotype was recorded a few times. The chain employs TRBV24-1 and TRBJ2-4; D remains unclear. V dropped 0 bases and J dropped 0 bases, with 20 bases sitting between them. The CDR3 covers 20 residues. Germline V gene sequence: CDR1 KGHDR, CDR2 SFDVKD. The CDR3 here is CATSDLNPGSLPLAKNIQYF. The CDR3 DNA is TGTGCCACCAGTGATTTGAATCCAGGATCATTGCCGTTAGCCAAAAACATTCAGTACTTC.

In this sample, this clonotype turned up a few times. J is TRBJ2-1 and V is TRBV20-1; 8 nucleotides match TRBD2. The CDR3 consists of 13 residues. The V gene's germline CDR1 is DFQATT and CDR2 SNEGSKA (reference sequence). J gave up 10 bases and V 1 base, and 6 bases lay outside the gene matches. CDR3: CSARGSGGGEQFF. CDR3 in DNA: TGCAGTGCTAGAGGGTCCGGGGGGGGGGAGCAGTTCTTC.

There are a few counts of this clonotype. This chain uses TRBV15 with TRBJ2-7; 8 bases are shared with TRBD2. Germline CDR1 reads LNHNV; CDR2 reads YYDKDF (reference sequence). The CDR3 length is 16 residues. Losses at the gene ends were 2 bases for V and 4 bases for J; bases not matched to a gene: 10. CDR3 residues: CATSRPGLGKFYEQYF. The CDR3 nucleotides are TGTGCCACCAGCAGACCGGGACTAGGTAAATTTTACGAGCAGTACTTC.

The chain recombines TRBV20-1 with TRBJ1-1; no clear D. The CDR3 totals 17 residues. CDR1 is DFQATT, CDR2 SNEGSKA, per germline (reference sequence). The germline V and J ends were trimmed by 5 bases and 3 bases, with 25 bases remaining between them. The chain's CDR3 is CSAYPLGGQASDTEAFF. The CDR3 nucleotides are TGCAGTGCTTACCCTTTGGGTGGTCAGGCGTCCGACACTGAAGCTTTCTTT.

There are many counts of this clonotype. The chain has TRBV28 and TRBJ1-3, with 8 nucleotides matching TRBD1. This CDR3 is built from 14 residues. Per germline, CDR1 MDHEN and CDR2 SYDVKM. J gave up 12 bases and V 5 bases, and 12 bases lay outside the gene matches. The CDR3 DNA reads as TGTGCCAGCAGTCTCCTTGTCGGACAGGGCGTCATATATTTT. This gives the protein CASSLLVGQGVIYF.

At least ten counts were recorded for this clonotype. The chain combines TRBV3-1 with TRBJ1-3; D gene ambiguous. The CDR3 is 16 residues long. V was cut by 4 bases and J by 1 base, with 14 bases left in between. CDR1 is LGHDT, CDR2 YNNKEL, per germline (reference sequence). The CDR3 DNA reads TGTGCCAGCAGCCCGATGTTAGCGGGGTCTGGAAACACCATATATTTT. Translated, it gives CASSPMLAGSGNTIYF.

V usage is TRBV20-1 and J usage is TRBJ2-1, with a tentative D call TRBD1 (5 bases). V lost 7 bases, J lost 6 bases, and 13 bases lay in between. The CDR3 spans 12 residues. CDR1 and CDR2 from the germline V gene are DFQATT and SNEGSKA (reference sequence). The CDR3 is CSVGEGSNEQFF. CDR3 nucleotides: TGCAGTGTAGGGGAAGGAAGCAATGAGCAGTTCTTC.

This clonotype was recorded at least ten times. The DNA for the CDR3 is TGCAGTGCAACCGGGACTAGCGGGAGGAACACCGGGGAGCTGTTTTTT. Protein product: CSATGTSGRNTGELFF. V gene TRBV20-1 combines with J gene TRBJ2-2; the match to TRBD2 covers 14 bases. Germline assignment: CDR1 DFQATT and CDR2 SNEGSKA (reference sequence). Unmatched junction bases numbered 4, after V lost 6 bases and J lost 1 base. The CDR3 sequence is 16 residues long.

The V call is TRBV5-5, the J call TRBJ1-1; D remains ambiguous. CDR3 size: 13 residues. Trimming stripped 2 bases from V and 1 base from J, with 6 bases between. CDR1 is SGHKS and CDR2 is YYEKEE in the germline V gene (reference sequence). The CDR3 DNA reads as TGTGCCAGCAGCTTTCCGGGGAACACTGAAGCTTTCTTT. Encoded protein: CASSFPGNTEAFF.

This clonotype was seen many times. The rearrangement joins TRBV24-1 to TRBJ2-5, with TRBD1 matching 10 bases. CDR3 length: 17 amino acids. CDR1 and CDR2 from the germline V gene are KGHDR and SFDVKD. V dropped 4 bases and J dropped 5; count of bases not matched to a gene: 12. As DNA, the CDR3 is TGTGCCACCAGTGACCCTCAGGGACAGGGGCGCGGGGAGACCCAGTACTTC. Translated, it gives CATSDPQGQGRGETQYF.

The sample holds many counts of this clonotype. The rearrangement links TRBV20-1 to TRBJ2-2; the D gene is possibly TRBD1 (6 bases). CDR1 is DFQATT, CDR2 SNEGSKA, per germline (reference sequence). Between the trimmed V and J ends, which lost 0 bases and 5 bases, there was a span of 19 bases. This CDR3 region has 17 residues. The CDR3 DNA follows: TGCAGTGCTAGAGAGGAAAAGACAGGCTGGCAGACCGGGGAGCTGTTTTTT. Amino acid sequence: CSAREEKTGWQTGELFF.

This clonotype was detected ten times or more. This chain uses TRBV27 with TRBJ2-1, with TRBD1 identical over 10 bases. J gave up 6 bases and V 8 bases, and 13 bases lay outside the gene matches. The CDR3 totals 16 residues. From germline, CDR1 is MNHEY and CDR2 SMNVEV (reference sequence). The CDR3 protein is CASGSRGQGLGNEQFF. The CDR3 DNA reads as TGTGCCAGCGGGTCCCGGGGACAGGGGTTAGGCAATGAGCAGTTCTTC.